This T cell receptor (beta chain) was found in a study of blood T cell repertoires in COVID-19. In the study overall: Sample material is recorded as cDNA or gDNA derived from T cells, B-cell-depleted T cells, or PBMCs.

The germline CDR1 and CDR2 sequences are SGDLS and YYNGEE. Trimming left V 4 bases short and J 1 base short, with 8 bases between. CDR3 length: 13 amino acids. Produced via immunoSEQ multiplex PCR; TCRdb's table is partial and in-frame only. The sample gives approximately 290,000 clones, about 85% of which show up once; approximately 0.94% is in the top ten. This chain connects TRBV9 to TRBJ1-2; D possibly corresponds to TRBD1 (6 bases). The TCR sequence derives from a human donor with COVID-19, enrolled during active disease. The donor label of this sample is uncertain. Sequenced input: peripheral blood. The CDR3 spells CASSPDSNYGYTF. The CDR3 DNA sequence: TGTGCCAGCAGCCCGGACAGTAACTATGGCTACACCTTC.